This T cell receptor (beta chain) originates from a study of Graves' ophthalmopathy and Graves' hyperthyroidism. Findings and limits, study-wide: Blood also harbored most expanded thyroid clonotypes above 0.001 frequency.

This clonotype was recorded at least ten times. Its specificity is not known. The sequenced template was RNA, covering the TCR beta CDR3 region. The first round was an RT-PCR with HTBI primers, and the second round was a multiplex PCR. TCRdb reanalysed the multiplex PCR reads using MiXCR and keeps one entry per CDR3 protein. The data hold roughly 300,000 distinct CDR3 sequences, with 15% to 20% observed a single time. CDR3 length: 17 residues. CDR1 and CDR2 (germline): LNHDA, SQIVND (reference sequence). The J segment lost 1 base and the V segment lost 4 bases, leaving 11 bases of the junction unmatched. In donors with ophthalmopathy, activity was moderate-to-severe, with CAS ≥3, NOSPECS ≥4 and duration under 3 months. Enrollment excluded any patients with other autoimmune diseases, uncontrolled infections, pregnancy or lactation. The source of the PBMCs was around 9 ml of fresh peripheral blood.

The TCR was taken from an adult man with Graves' ophthalmopathy. The sequenced sample was peripheral blood. J is TRBJ1-1 and V is TRBV19; the match to TRBD1 covers 8 bases. The CDR3 here is CASSTGRFRGQNTEAFF. DNA for the CDR3: TGTGCCAGTAGTACAGGTCGTTTCAGGGGGCAGAACACTGAAGCTTTCTTT.